This T cell receptor (beta chain) stems from a study of blood T cell repertoires in COVID-19. The table lists this clone with a few counts. Germline CDR1 is SNHLY and CDR2 is FYNNEI. CDR3 length: 15 amino acids. Trimming left V 3 bases short and J 0 bases short, with 9 bases between. The data were produced by immunoSEQ multiplex PCR, yet TCRdb's version contains in-frame clones alone and is incomplete. Of roughly 120,000 clones detected, roughly 80% appear once; the ten largest clones hold 7.9%. This receptor was taken from a human donor in a cohort sampled during active COVID-19. The sequenced sample consisted of peripheral blood. The chain couples TRBV2 to TRBJ1-5; D gene uncertain. CDR3 sequence: CASSDTVYSNQPQHF. The CDR3 nucleotides are TGTGCCAGCAGTGATACAGTCTATAGCAATCAGCCCCAGCATTTT.